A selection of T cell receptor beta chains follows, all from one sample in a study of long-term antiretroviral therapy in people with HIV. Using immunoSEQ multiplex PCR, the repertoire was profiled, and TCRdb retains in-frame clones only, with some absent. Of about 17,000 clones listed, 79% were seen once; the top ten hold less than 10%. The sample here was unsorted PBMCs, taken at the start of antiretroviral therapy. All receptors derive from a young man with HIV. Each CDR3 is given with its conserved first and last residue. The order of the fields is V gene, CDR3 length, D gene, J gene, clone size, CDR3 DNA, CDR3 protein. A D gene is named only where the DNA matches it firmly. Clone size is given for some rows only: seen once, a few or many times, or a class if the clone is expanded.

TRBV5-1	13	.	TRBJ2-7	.	TGCGCCAGCAGCTTGGGGGTCGGCTACGAGCAGTACTTC	CASSLGVGYEQYF
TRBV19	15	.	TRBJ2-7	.	TGTGCCAGTAGTACCGGGACAAGAGGAATCTACGAGCAGTACTTC	CASSTGTRGIYEQYF
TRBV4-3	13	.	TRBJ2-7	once	TGCGCCAGCAGCCAAGATCGAGGCTACGAGCAGTACTTC	CASSQDRGYEQYF
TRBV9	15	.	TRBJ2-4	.	TGTGCCAGCAGCGTAGATGGCACCTCAGGAAACATTCAGTACTTC	CASSVDGTSGNIQYF
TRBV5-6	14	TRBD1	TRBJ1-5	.	TGTGCCAGCAGCCGGACAGGGGGAAATCAGCCCCAGCATTTT	CASSRTGGNQPQHF
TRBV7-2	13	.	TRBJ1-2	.	TGTGCCAGCAGCTCCAGGCCTGGCTTTTACTACACCTTC	CASSSRPGFYYTF
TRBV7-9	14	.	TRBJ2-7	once	TGTGCCAGCAGCCACGTGGGGGTCTCAGGAGAGCAGTACTTC	CASSHVGVSGEQYF
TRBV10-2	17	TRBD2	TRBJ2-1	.	TGCGCCAGCAGTGAGATAATAGCGGGAGGGACCTACAATGAGCAGTTCTTC	CASSEIIAGGTYNEQFF
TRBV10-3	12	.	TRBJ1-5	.	TGTGCCATCAGTGAAGAAGATCAGCCCCAGCATTTT	CAISEEDQPQHF
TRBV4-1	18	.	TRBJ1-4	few	TGCGCCAGCAGCCAAGAGGCCGCACAATCCGCAACTAATGAAAAACTGTTTTTT	CASSQEAAQSATNEKLFF
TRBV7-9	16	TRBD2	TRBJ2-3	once	TGTGCCAGCAGCTCAGTTGGACTAGTGAATACAGATACGCAGTATTTT	CASSSVGLVNTDTQYF
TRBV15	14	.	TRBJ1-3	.	TGTGCCACCAGTCCCGGGATCTCTGGAAACACCATATATTTT	CATSPGISGNTIYF
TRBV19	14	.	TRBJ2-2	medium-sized	TGTGCCAGCCTTCTGGGCCCGGGCACCGGGGAGCTGTTTTTT	CASLLGPGTGELFF
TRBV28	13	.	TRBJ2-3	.	TGTGCCAGCAGTTTACACGACCCAGATACGCAGTATTTT	CASSLHDPDTQYF
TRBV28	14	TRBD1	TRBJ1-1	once	TGTGCCAGCAGTCTATTACAGGGGGCCACTGAAGCTTTCTTT	CASSLLQGATEAFF
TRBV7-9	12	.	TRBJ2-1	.	TGTGCCAGCAGCCCCGAGGTGGGTGAGCAGTTCTTC	CASSPEVGEQFF
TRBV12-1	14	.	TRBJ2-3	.	TGTGCCAGCAGCTTTTGCCAAGGTCTTTATACGCAGTATTTT	CASSFCQGLYTQYF
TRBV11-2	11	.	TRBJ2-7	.	TGTGCCAGCCGGCAGGCCTACGAGCAGTACTTC	CASRQAYEQYF
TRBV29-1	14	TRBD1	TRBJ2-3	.	TGCAGCGTTCGGGACAGGACAAAAACAGATACGCAGTATTTT	CSVRDRTKTDTQYF